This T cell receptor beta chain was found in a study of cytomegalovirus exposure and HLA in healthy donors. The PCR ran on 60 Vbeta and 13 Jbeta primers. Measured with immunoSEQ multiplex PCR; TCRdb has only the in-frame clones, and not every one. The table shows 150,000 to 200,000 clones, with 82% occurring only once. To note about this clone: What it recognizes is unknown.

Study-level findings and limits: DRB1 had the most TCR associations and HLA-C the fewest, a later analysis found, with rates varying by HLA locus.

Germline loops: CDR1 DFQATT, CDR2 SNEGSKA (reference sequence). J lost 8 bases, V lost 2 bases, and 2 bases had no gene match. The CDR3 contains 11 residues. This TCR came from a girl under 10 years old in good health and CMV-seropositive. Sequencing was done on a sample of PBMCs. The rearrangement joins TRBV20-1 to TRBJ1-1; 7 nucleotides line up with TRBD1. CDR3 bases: TGCAGTGCTAGAAACAGGGGCGAAGCTTTCTTT. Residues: CSARNRGEAFF.